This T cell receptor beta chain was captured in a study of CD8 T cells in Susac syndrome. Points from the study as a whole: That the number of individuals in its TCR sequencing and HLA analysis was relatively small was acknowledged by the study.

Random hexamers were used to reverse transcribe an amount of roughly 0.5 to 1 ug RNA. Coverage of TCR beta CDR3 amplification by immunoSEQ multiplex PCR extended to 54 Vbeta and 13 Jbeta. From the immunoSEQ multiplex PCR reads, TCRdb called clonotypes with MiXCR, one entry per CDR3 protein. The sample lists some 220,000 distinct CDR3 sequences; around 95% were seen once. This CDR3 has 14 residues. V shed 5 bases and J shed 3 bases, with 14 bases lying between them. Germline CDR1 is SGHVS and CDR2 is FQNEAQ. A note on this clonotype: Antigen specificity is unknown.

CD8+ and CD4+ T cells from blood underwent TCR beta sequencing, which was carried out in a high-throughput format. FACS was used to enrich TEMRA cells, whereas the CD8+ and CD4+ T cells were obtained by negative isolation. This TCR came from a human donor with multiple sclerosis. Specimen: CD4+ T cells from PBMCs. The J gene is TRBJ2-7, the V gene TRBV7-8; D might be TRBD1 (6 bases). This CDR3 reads CASSPDQGHYEQYF. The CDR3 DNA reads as TGTGCCAGCAGCCCGGACCAGGGGCACTACGAGCAGTACTTC.